Below, one T cell receptor (beta chain) is given with its context. The read comes to an end 3 residues before the CDR3 does, leaving the germline J gene to fill in the end. Assay: immunoSEQ multiplex PCR; the TCRdb copy retains only in-frame clones and omits some. The sample's table shows fewer than 30,000 clones. The CDR3 extends over 12 amino acids. V lost 8 bases and J lost 4, with 11 bases in between. Germline CDR1 is MNHEY and CDR2 is SVGEGT. This sample stems from a study of T cells in women clearing cervical HPV infection. Study in general: Case blood drawn at lesion detection; control blood after infection cleared.

The sample comprised blood buffy coat. This TCR was recovered from a woman aged 18-69 years with a cervical HPV16 infection that either progressed to CIN3+ or cleared (not recorded which). The genes are TRBV6-2 or TRBV6-3 and TRBJ1-2; tentatively, D is TRBD1 (5 bases). Partial CDR3 DNA: TGTGCCAGCGCGGACACCCTCTATGGC. Translating it yields CASADTLYG. The full CDR3 is CASADTLYGYTF.